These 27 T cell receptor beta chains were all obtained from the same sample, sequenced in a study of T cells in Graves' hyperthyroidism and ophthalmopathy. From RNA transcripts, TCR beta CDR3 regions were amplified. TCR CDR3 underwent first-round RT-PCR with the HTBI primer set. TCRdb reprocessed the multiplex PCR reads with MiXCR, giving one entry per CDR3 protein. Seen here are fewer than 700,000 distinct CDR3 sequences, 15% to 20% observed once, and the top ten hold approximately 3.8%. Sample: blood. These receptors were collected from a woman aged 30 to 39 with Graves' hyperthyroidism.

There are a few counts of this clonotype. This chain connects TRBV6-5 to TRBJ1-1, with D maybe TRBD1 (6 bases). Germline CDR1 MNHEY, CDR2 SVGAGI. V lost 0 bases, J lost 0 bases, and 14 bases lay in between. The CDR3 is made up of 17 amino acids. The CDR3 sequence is CASSYSDSGALNTEAFF. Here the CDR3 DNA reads TGTGCCAGCAGTTACTCGGACTCGGGGGCCTTGAACACTGAAGCTTTCTTT.

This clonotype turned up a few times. The CDR3 loop is CSVEEGGSLTGTTSYEQYF. The CDR3 DNA reads as TGCAGCGTTGAAGAAGGTGGCAGCCTAACCGGGACTACCTCCTACGAGCAGTACTTC. The gene calls are TRBV29-1 and TRBJ2-7; TRBD2 matches at 7 bases. The J segment lost 0 bases and the V segment lost 0 bases, leaving 17 bases of the junction unmatched. The germline gives CDR1 SQVTM, CDR2 ANQGSEA. The CDR3 is 19 residues long.

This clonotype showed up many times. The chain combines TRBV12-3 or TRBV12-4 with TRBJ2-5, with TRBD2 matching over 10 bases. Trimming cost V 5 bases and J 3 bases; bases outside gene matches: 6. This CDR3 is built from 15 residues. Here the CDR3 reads CASSAQLAGEETQYF. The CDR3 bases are TGTGCCAGCAGTGCCCAGCTAGCGGGAGAAGAGACCCAGTACTTC.

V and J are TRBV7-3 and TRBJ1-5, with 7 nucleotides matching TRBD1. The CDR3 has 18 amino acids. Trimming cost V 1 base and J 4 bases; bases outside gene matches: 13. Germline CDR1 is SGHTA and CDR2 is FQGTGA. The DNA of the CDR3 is TGTGCCAGCAGCTTAAGCTGTCTCGAGGACAGGACTAATCAGCCCCAGCATTTT. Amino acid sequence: CASSLSCLEDRTNQPQHF.

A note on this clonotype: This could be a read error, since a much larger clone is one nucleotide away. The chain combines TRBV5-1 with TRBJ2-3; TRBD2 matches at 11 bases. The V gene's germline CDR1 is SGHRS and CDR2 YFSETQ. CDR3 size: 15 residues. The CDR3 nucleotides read TGCGCCAGCAGCCGACTAGCGGGAACCACAGTTACGCAGTATTTT. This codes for CASSRLAGTTVTQYF.

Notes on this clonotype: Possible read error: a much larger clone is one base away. The CDR3 nucleotides are TGTGCCAGCAGCGTGACTAGCGGGACGGGGGCTGGTACGCAGTATTTT. Protein sequence: CASSVTSGTGAGTQYF. The V call is TRBV5-8, the J call TRBJ2-3, with 11 bases matching TRBD2. The germline gives CDR1 SGHTS, CDR2 YDEGEE. This CDR3 has 16 amino acids. J was trimmed by 8 bases and V by 4 bases; bases with no gene match: 12.

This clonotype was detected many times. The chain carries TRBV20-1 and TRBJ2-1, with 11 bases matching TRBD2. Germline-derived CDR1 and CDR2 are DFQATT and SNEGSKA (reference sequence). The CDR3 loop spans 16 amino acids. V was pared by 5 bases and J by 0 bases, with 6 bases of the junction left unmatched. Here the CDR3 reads CSAGVAGGGSYNEQFF. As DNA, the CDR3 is TGCAGTGCTGGGGTAGCGGGAGGGGGCTCCTACAATGAGCAGTTCTTC.

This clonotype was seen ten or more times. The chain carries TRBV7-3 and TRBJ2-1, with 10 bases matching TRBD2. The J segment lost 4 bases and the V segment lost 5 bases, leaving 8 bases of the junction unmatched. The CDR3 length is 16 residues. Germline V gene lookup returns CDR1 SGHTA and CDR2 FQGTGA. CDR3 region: CASSAQTSGFYNEQFF. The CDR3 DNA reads TGTGCCAGCAGCGCCCAGACTAGCGGGTTTTACAATGAGCAGTTCTTC.

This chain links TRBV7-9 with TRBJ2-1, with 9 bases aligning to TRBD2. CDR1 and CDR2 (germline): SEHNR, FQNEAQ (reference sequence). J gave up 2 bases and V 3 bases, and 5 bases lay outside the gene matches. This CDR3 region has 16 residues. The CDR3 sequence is CASSFAGGSPYNEQFF. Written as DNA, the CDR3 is TGTGCCAGCAGCTTTGCGGGAGGGTCCCCCTACAATGAGCAGTTCTTC.

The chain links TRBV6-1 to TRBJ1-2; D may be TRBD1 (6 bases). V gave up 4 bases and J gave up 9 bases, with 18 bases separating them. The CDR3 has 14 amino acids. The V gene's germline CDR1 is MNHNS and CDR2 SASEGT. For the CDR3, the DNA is TGTGCCAGCAGTGGCCGGACAGCCCGCGGAAGCTACACCTTC. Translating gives CASSGRTARGSYTF.

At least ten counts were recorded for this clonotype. The CDR3 region is CSVLGQIYNEQFF. CDR3 nucleotides: TGCAGTGTGTTGGGACAGATCTACAATGAGCAGTTCTTC. The chain employs TRBV20-1 and TRBJ2-1, with 7 bases aligning to TRBD1. CDR1 and CDR2 from the germline V gene are DFQATT and SNEGSKA (reference sequence). V was clipped by 7 bases and J by 3 bases; unmatched bases: 6. The CDR3 has 13 amino acids.

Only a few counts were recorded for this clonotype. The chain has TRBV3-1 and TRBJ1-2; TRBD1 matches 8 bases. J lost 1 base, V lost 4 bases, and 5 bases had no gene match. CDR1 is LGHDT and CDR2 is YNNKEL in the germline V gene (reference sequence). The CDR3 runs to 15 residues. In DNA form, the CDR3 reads TGTGCCAGCAGCCGACAGGGGTGGAATAACTATGGCTACACCTTC. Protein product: CASSRQGWNNYGYTF.

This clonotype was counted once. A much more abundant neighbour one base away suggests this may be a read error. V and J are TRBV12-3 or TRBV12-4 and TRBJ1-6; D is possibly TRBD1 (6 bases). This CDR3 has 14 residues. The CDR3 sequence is CASSFRGSSSLLHF. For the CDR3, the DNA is TGTGCCAGCAGTTTCAGGGGAAGTAGTTCACTCCTCCACTTT.

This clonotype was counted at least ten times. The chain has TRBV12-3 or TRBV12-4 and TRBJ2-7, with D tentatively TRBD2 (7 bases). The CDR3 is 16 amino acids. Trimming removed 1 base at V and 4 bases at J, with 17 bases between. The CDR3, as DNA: TGTGCCAGCAGTTTAGAGCGGGGATTGAGGGGGTACGAGCAGTACTTC. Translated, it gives CASSLERGLRGYEQYF.

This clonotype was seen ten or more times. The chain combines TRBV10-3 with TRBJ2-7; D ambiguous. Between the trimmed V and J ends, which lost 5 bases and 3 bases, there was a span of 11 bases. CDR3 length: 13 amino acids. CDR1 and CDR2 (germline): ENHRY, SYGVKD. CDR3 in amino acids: CAISKTRDYEQYF. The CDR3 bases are TGTGCCATCAGTAAGACACGAGACTACGAGCAGTACTTC.

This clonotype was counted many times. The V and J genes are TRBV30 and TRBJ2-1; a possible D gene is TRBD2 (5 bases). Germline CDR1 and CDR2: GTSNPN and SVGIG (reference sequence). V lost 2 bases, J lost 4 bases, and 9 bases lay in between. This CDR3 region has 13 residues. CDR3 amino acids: CAWSKGVYNEQFF. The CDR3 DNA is TGTGCCTGGAGTAAGGGAGTATACAATGAGCAGTTCTTC.

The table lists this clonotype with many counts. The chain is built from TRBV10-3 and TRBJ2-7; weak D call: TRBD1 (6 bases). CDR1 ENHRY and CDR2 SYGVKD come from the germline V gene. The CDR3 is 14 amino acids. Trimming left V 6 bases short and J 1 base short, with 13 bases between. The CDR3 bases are TGTGCCATCAGGATATCGACAGGTTCCTACGAGCAGTACTTC. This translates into CAIRISTGSYEQYF.

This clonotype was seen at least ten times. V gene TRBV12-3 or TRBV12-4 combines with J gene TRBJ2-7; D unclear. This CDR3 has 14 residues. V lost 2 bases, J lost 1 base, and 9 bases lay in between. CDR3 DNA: TGTGCCAGCAGTTTACATCAGCGTTCCTACGAGCAGTACTTC. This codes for CASSLHQRSYEQYF.

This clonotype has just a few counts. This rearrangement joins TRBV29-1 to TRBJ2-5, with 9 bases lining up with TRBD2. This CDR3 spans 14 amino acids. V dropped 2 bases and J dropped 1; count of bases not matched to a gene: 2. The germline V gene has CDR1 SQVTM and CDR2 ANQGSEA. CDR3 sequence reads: CSVESGGIQETQYF. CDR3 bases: TGCAGCGTTGAAAGCGGGGGGATCCAAGAGACCCAGTACTTC.

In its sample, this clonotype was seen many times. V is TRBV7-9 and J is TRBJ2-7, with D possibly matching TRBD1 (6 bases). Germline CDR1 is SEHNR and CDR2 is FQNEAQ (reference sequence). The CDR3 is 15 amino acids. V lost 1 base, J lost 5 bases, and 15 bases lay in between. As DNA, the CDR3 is TGTGCCAGCAGCTTAGGAAACAGGGCAGGGGACGAGCAGTACTTC. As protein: CASSLGNRAGDEQYF.

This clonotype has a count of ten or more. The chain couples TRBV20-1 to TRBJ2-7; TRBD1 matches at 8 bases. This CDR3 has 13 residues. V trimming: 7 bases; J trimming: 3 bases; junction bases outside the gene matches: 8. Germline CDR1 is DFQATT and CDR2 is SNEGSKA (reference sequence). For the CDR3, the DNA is TGCAGTGTCGCCCAGGGGGCGGGCTACGAGCAGTACTTC. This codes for CSVAQGAGYEQYF.

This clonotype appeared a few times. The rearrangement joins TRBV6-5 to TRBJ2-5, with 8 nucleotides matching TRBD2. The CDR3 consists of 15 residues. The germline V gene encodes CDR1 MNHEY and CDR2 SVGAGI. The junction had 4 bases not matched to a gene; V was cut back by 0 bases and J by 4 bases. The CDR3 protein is CASSYSYTSGETQYF. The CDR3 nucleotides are TGTGCCAGCAGTTACTCGTATACTAGCGGAGAGACCCAGTACTTC.

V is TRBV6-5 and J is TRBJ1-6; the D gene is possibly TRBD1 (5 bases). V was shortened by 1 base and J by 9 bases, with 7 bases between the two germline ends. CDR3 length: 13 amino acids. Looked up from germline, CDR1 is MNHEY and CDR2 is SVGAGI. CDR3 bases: TGTGCCAGCAGTTACTACGGGGCTTCACCCCTCCACTTT. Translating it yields CASSYYGASPLHF.

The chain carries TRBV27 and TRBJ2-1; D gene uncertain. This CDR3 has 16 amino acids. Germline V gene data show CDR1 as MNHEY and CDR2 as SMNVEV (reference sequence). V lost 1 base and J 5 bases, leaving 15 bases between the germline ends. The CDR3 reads CASSLYSIRGNNEQFF. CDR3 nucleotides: TGTGCCAGCAGTTTATATTCTATAAGAGGAAACAATGAGCAGTTCTTC.

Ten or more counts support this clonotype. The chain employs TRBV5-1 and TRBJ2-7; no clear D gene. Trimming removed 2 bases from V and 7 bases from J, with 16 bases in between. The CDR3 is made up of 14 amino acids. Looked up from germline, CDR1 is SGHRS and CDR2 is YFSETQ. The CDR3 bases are TGCGCCAGCAGCTTTTCCGAGATTATCGAAGAGCAGTACTTC. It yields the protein CASSFSEIIEEQYF. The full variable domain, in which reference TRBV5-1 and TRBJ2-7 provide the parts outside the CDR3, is KAGVTQTPRYLIKTRGQQVTLSCSPISGHRSVSWYQQTPGQGLQFLFEYFSETQRNKGNFPGRFSGRQFSNSRSEMNVSTLELGDSALYLCASSFSEIIEEQYFGPGTRLTVT.

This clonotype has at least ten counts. The CDR3 coding sequence is TGTGCCAGCAGTTCCCTAGCGGGAGGATACACAGATACGCAGTATTTT. Its protein is CASSSLAGGYTDTQYF. The chain joins TRBV6-1 to TRBJ2-3, with 11 positions matching TRBD2. CDR3 size: 16 residues. V lost 5 bases and J lost 2; bases outside the gene matches: 6. Per germline, CDR1 MNHNS and CDR2 SASEGT.

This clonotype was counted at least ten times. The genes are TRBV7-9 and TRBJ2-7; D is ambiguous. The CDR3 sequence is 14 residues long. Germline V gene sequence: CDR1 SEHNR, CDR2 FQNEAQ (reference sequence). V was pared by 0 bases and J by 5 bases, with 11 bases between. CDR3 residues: CASSLAHSLNEQYF. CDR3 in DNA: TGTGCCAGCAGCTTAGCGCATAGCCTCAACGAGCAGTACTTC.